The 27 T cell receptor beta chains below all came from one sample that was sequenced in a study of T cell repertoires in cytomegalovirus infection. Each CDR3 protein gets one entry after TCRdb re-called the reads with MiXCR. The sample shows hundreds of thousands of distinct CDR3 sequences, roughly 35% of them seen only once. The sequenced sample was PBMCs. All receptors come from a human donor in good health (CMV status not recorded). Some clones in this sample may be carry-over from other donors' samples.

This clonotype was counted between two and nine times. This sequence joins TRBV7-9 and TRBJ1-3, with D unresolved. In germline, CDR1 is SEHNR, CDR2 FQNEAQ (reference sequence). The germline V and J ends were trimmed by 5 bases and 1 base, with 12 bases remaining between them. There are 15 residues in the CDR3. The CDR3, as DNA: TGTGCCAGCAGCCCACTACTGGATTCTGGAAACACCATATATTTT. It is translated as CASSPLLDSGNTIYF.

The chain joins TRBV30 to TRBJ1-3, with 7 nucleotides matching TRBD1. Germline V gives CDR1 GTSNPN, CDR2 SVGIG (reference sequence). The CDR3 runs to 15 residues. V gave up 4 bases and J gave up 2 bases; unmatched junction bases: 8. The CDR3 region is CAWNRLGGAGNTIYF. The CDR3 nucleotides are TGTGCCTGGAACCGTCTAGGGGGCGCTGGAAACACCATATATTTT.

This clonotype was counted many times. CDR3 nucleotides: TGTGCCAGCAGCTTAGTTGGAAGGGGCTCCTACGAGCAGTACTTC. Its protein is CASSLVGRGSYEQYF. The V gene is TRBV11-2, the J gene TRBJ2-7; TRBD1 might be the D (5 bases). Germline CDR1 reads SGHAT; CDR2 reads FQNNGV. The germline V and J ends were trimmed by 1 base and 0 bases, with 10 bases remaining between them. There are 15 residues in the CDR3. The full variable domain, with the rest looked up from reference TRBV11-2 and TRBJ2-7, is EAGVAQSPRYKIIEKRQSVAFWCNPISGHATLYWYQQILGQGPKLLIQFQNNGVVDDSQLPKDRFSAERLKGVDSTLKIQPAKLEDSAVYLCASSLVGRGSYEQYFGPGTRLTVT.

The rearrangement joins TRBV28 to TRBJ2-1; D not resolved. Germline V lookup: CDR1 MDHEN, CDR2 SYDVKM. This CDR3 has 15 amino acids. V was pared by 2 bases and J by 8 bases, with 16 bases between. DNA for the CDR3: TGTGCCAGCAGTTTAGGGTCATCTAGGGCTCATGAGCAGTTCTTC. Its protein is CASSLGSSRAHEQFF.

This clonotype was counted a few times. This chain uses TRBV7-9 with TRBJ2-5; unclear D gene. Germline V lookup: CDR1 SEHNR, CDR2 FQNEAQ (reference sequence). The CDR3 runs to 14 residues. The germline V and J ends were trimmed by 5 bases and 4 bases, with 14 bases remaining between them. CDR3 amino acids: CASSPPTLVETQYF. The CDR3 region has the DNA TGTGCCAGCAGCCCCCCTACTCTAGTAGAGACCCAGTACTTC.

This clonotype was seen only once. The chain combines TRBV20-1 with TRBJ2-5; D not certain. Germline loops: CDR1 DFQATT, CDR2 SNEGSKA (reference sequence). Deletions cut 0 bases from V and 4 bases from J, with 15 bases between. The CDR3 sequence is 15 residues long. CDR3: CSARDQGSVRETQYF. CDR3 coding DNA: TGCAGTGCTAGAGATCAAGGCTCGGTCAGAGAGACCCAGTACTTC.

On this clonotype itself: A junction end diverges from the germline sequence, so it may reflect a read error. The chain is built from TRBV27 and TRBJ1-6; weak D call: TRBD1 (5 bases). The CDR3 is made up of 18 amino acids. The germline CDR1 and CDR2 sequences are MNHEY and SMNVEV (reference sequence). The chain's CDR3 is CASSQGDPRRWANSHLHF. CDR3 in DNA: TGTGCCAGCAGTCAGGGCGATCCAAGACGGTGGGCCAATTCACACCTCCACTTT.

V is TRBV20-1 and J is TRBJ1-6; the D is unclear. The CDR3 contains 12 residues. Germline V CDR1 and CDR2: DFQATT, SNEGSKA (reference sequence). Between the trimmed V and J ends, which lost 7 bases and 5 bases, there was a span of 9 bases. DNA for the CDR3: TGCAGTGGTGTATCGGATAATTCACCCCTCCACTTT. This codes for CSGVSDNSPLHF.

On this clonotype itself: An end of the junction does not agree with germline; a read error may underlie this. The chain couples TRBV12-3 or TRBV12-4 to TRBJ2-7; 9 nucleotides align to TRBD2. The CDR3 loop spans 14 amino acids. CDR3 sequence: CASSSSGRSYEKYF. As DNA, the CDR3 is TGTGCCAGCAGTTCGAGCGGGAGGAGTTACGAGAAGTACTTC.

The rearrangement joins TRBV12-3 or TRBV12-4 to TRBJ2-5, with TRBD2 matching 14 bases. The J segment lost 5 bases and the V segment lost 3 bases, leaving 8 bases of the junction unmatched. The CDR3 loop spans 17 amino acids. In nucleotides, the CDR3 is TGTGCCAGCAGTTTTGGACTAGCGGGAGGAATGGGTGAGACCCAGTACTTC. The encoded protein is CASSFGLAGGMGETQYF.

This chain uses TRBV2 with TRBJ1-1; D call uncertain. This CDR3 has 15 residues. V gave up 6 bases and J gave up 0 bases, with 14 bases separating them. CDR1 is SNHLY and CDR2 is FYNNEI in the germline V gene. DNA for the CDR3: TGTGCCAGCAGGGAAACAGAGTACATGAACACTGAAGCTTTCTTT. Translation gives CASRETEYMNTEAFF.

The rearrangement uses TRBV19 and TRBJ2-7; D assignment may be TRBD1 or TRBD2 (5 bases each). V lost 1 base to trimming and J lost 2 bases, with 12 bases between them. This CDR3 is built from 15 residues. Per the germline V gene, CDR1 is LNHDA and CDR2 is SQIVND (reference sequence). The CDR3 DNA sequence: TGTGCCAGTAGTATAGCTCGGGGCAGCACCTACGAGCAGTACTTC. It yields the protein CASSIARGSTYEQYF.

The genes are TRBV12-3 or TRBV12-4 and TRBJ2-4; D remains ambiguous. Trimming shortened V by 6 bases and J by 0 bases, and 12 bases separated the two germline ends. The CDR3 runs 15 residues. This chain's CDR3 is CASSSIAIAKNIQYF. CDR3 bases: TGTGCCAGCAGCTCTATTGCCATAGCCAAAAACATTCAGTACTTC.

This clonotype was recorded a few times. The chain joins TRBV5-6 to TRBJ1-1, with 7 positions matching TRBD1. CDR3 length: 17 amino acids. The V segment lost 1 base and the J segment 2 bases; nucleotides outside the gene matches: 11. Germline values: CDR1 SGHDT, CDR2 YYEEEE. CDR3 coding DNA: TGTGCCAGCAGCTTGAACATCGGGGGACAGCACAACACTGAAGCTTTCTTT. It codes for CASSLNIGGQHNTEAFF.

The rearrangement joins TRBV29-1 to TRBJ1-2, with 12 nucleotides matching TRBD1. V trimming: 7 bases; J trimming: 7 bases; junction bases outside the gene matches: 10. This CDR3 is 14 amino acids long. CDR1 and CDR2 from the germline V gene are SQVTM and ANQGSEA. The CDR3 sequence is CSAGPGTGGGGYTF. The CDR3 DNA reads as TGCAGCGCCGGTCCCGGGACAGGGGGCGGTGGCTACACCTTC.

The rearrangement links TRBV9 to TRBJ2-7; 7 bases align to TRBD1. The length of the CDR3 is 13 residues. Germline loops: CDR1 SGDLS, CDR2 YYNGEE. Trimming cost V 0 bases and J 6 bases; bases outside gene matches: 3. This CDR3 is CASSVAWDSEQYF. As DNA, the CDR3 is TGTGCCAGCAGCGTAGCTTGGGACAGCGAGCAGTACTTC.

This clonotype was picked up a small number of times. The CDR3 nucleotides are TGTGCCAGCAGACCCCGGGACAGGGCTAATCTTGGCAATCAGCCCCAGCATTTT. Translation: CASRPRDRANLGNQPQHF. The V and J genes are TRBV12-3 or TRBV12-4 and TRBJ1-5, with 9 bases that match TRBD1. This CDR3 is 18 amino acids long. After removal of 6 bases from V and 2 bases from J, the junction contained 14 bases not matched to a gene.

This clonotype was seen a handful of times. The J gene is TRBJ1-5, the V gene TRBV6-1, with a possible D match to TRBD1 (6 bases). With 6 bases removed from V and 3 bases from J, the gap between germline ends came to 18 bases. The CDR3 runs 16 residues. Germline CDR1 and CDR2: MNHNS and SASEGT. As DNA, the CDR3 is TGTGCCAGCAGCTGGGAACAGGGTAGGGACAATCAGCCCCAGCATTTT. This translates into CASSWEQGRDNQPQHF.

The rearrangement uses TRBV7-8 and TRBJ1-2, with TRBD1 identical over 7 bases. CDR1 is SGHVS and CDR2 is FQNEAQ in the germline V gene. After removal of 4 bases from V and 4 bases from J, the junction contained 12 bases not matched to a gene. This CDR3 has 16 amino acids. The CDR3 protein is CASSSYRGLVRYGYTF. CDR3 sequence (DNA): TGTGCCAGCAGCTCTTACAGGGGATTAGTACGCTATGGCTACACCTTC.

The gene calls are TRBV7-8 and TRBJ1-2; D is perhaps TRBD1 (6 bases). Germline-derived CDR1 and CDR2 are SGHVS and FQNEAQ. Trimming cost V 4 bases and J 3 bases, with 12 bases left between them. The CDR3 spans 14 residues. For the CDR3, the DNA is TGTGCCAGCAGCTACGTGGGGGGCGACTATGGCTACACCTTC. Encoded protein: CASSYVGGDYGYTF.

V is TRBV6-6 and J is TRBJ1-4, with D perhaps matching TRBD1 (5 bases). V shed 0 bases and J shed 8 bases, with 10 bases lying between them. Germline CDR1 reads MNHNY; CDR2 reads SVGAGI (reference sequence). The CDR3 totals 14 residues. The CDR3 spells CASSYSRGGEKLFF. Here the CDR3 DNA reads TGTGCCAGCAGTTACTCGAGGGGAGGGGAAAAACTGTTTTTT.

Concerning this clonotype itself: With a much larger clone just one base away, this may be a read error. CDR3 protein: CASSFEVTGGNAQFF. CDR3 DNA: TGTGCCAGCAGCTTCGAGGTTACAGGGGGCAATGCGCAGTTCTTC. This chain uses TRBV7-2 with TRBJ2-1, with 9 bases identical to TRBD1. The germline V gene has CDR1 SGHTA and CDR2 FQGNSA. The CDR3 has 15 amino acids. Variable domain in full (rest from reference TRBV7-2 and TRBJ2-1): GAGVSQSPSNKVTEKGKDVELRCDPISGHTALYWYRQSLGQGLEFLIYFQGNSAPDKSGLPSDRFSAERTGGSVSTLTIQRTQQEDSAVYLCASSFEVTGGNAQFFGPGTRLTVL.

This clonotype showed up just a few times. The chain combines TRBV28 with TRBJ1-4; 9 nucleotides agree with TRBD1. The CDR3 extends over 14 amino acids. Germline V gives CDR1 MDHEN, CDR2 SYDVKM. The J segment lost 8 bases and the V segment lost 6 bases, leaving 7 bases of the junction unmatched. The CDR3 region is CASSWDREGEKLFF. The CDR3, as DNA: TGTGCCAGCAGCTGGGACAGGGAGGGGGAAAAACTGTTTTTT.

This chain uses TRBV25-1 with TRBJ2-5, with TRBD1 matching 8 bases. The CDR3 runs to 15 residues. Germline CDR1 and CDR2: MGHDK and SYGVNS. Unmatched junction bases numbered 10, after V lost 6 bases and J lost 4 bases. DNA of the CDR3: TGTGCCAGCAGCAGAGGACAGGGTGTACTAGAGACCCAGTACTTC. Protein: CASSRGQGVLETQYF.

This clonotype was seen more than once but under ten times. For the CDR3, the DNA is TGTGCCAGCAGCATCCGAGGGGCTAACTATGGCTACACCTTC. This translates into CASSIRGANYGYTF. The chain uses TRBV7-8 and TRBJ1-2; TRBD1 is a possible D gene (5 bases). Germline-derived CDR1 and CDR2 are SGHVS and FQNEAQ. The ends were cut back, 5 bases at V and 0 bases at J, with 10 bases in the middle. The CDR3 contains 14 residues.

This clonotype was counted ten times or more. The chain joins TRBV28 to TRBJ2-1; TRBD2 is a possible D gene (7 bases). CDR1 and CDR2 (germline): MDHEN, SYDVKM. V lost 3 bases and J lost 9, with 12 bases in between. This CDR3 has 13 residues. The CDR3 protein is CASSFQGGGEQFF. CDR3 in DNA: TGTGCCAGCAGTTTCCAGGGAGGGGGTGAGCAGTTCTTC.

This chain uses TRBV20-1 with TRBJ2-7, with 8 positions matching TRBD1. The V and J ends lost 5 bases and 5 bases, in that order; junction bases with no gene match: 5. Germline lookup yields CDR1 DFQATT and CDR2 SNEGSKA (reference sequence). The CDR3 extends over 12 amino acids. This chain's CDR3 is CSAPDRAHEQYF. The CDR3 DNA reads TGCAGTGCTCCGGACAGGGCCCACGAGCAGTACTTC.